These 5 T cell receptor beta chains originate from one sample sequenced in a study of blood T cells in healthy people across ages. Primers used in a second PCR of about 7 to 12 cycles were a sample-barcoded 5' primer and a J-beta primer mix. TCRdb reprocessed the 5' RACE reads via MiXCR and lists one record per CDR3 protein. The data show 790,000 or so distinct CDR3 sequences, 46% seen once. The sequencing input was blood. These receptors all stem from a man older than 75 in good health.

In its sample, this clonotype was seen a few times. The CDR3 spells CAISGSGYGELFF. CDR3 bases: TGTGCCATCAGTGGAAGCGGGTACGGGGAGCTGTTTTTT. V gene TRBV10-3 combines with J gene TRBJ2-2; maybe TRBD2 (6 bases). The germline gives CDR1 ENHRY, CDR2 SYGVKD. CDR3 size: 13 residues. Deletions cut 4 bases from V and 7 bases from J, with 10 bases between.

The chain is built from TRBV7-9 and TRBJ1-4; D is perhaps TRBD1 (6 bases). Per the germline V gene, CDR1 is SEHNR and CDR2 is FQNEAQ (reference sequence). V lost 7 bases and J lost 2, with 14 bases in between. This CDR3 comprises 15 residues. For the CDR3, the DNA is TGTGCCAGCAACAGGAGGGGGGCGACTAATGAAAAACTGTTTTTT. Amino acid sequence: CASNRRGATNEKLFF.

The chain is built from TRBV7-9 and TRBJ1-5; D is unresolved. V gave up 5 bases and J gave up 3 bases, with 11 bases separating them. The length of the CDR3 is 14 residues. Looked up from germline, CDR1 is SEHNR and CDR2 is FQNEAQ (reference sequence). The CDR3, as DNA: TGTGCCAGCAGCGAAACAAATTACAATCAGCCCCAGCATTTT. As protein: CASSETNYNQPQHF.

The chain recombines TRBV6-1 with TRBJ1-1; possibly TRBD1 for D (6 bases). The V and J ends lost 4 bases and 5 bases respectively, with 11 bases between them. This CDR3 comprises 13 residues. The germline gives CDR1 MNHNS, CDR2 SASEGT. Here the CDR3 reads CASSAGRGTEAFF. The CDR3 nucleotides read TGTGCCAGCAGTGCTGGAAGGGGGACTGAAGCTTTCTTT.

This clonotype was observed at least ten times. The rearrangement links TRBV4-3 to TRBJ1-2, with TRBD1 identical over 7 bases. CDR1 and CDR2 from the germline V gene are LGHNA and YSLEER. V shed 1 base and J 0 bases; nucleotides not matched to a gene: 14. The CDR3 runs 19 residues. The CDR3 protein is CASSQGRSSAGGANYGYTF. CDR3 in DNA: TGCGCCAGCAGCCAAGGACGGTCCTCGGCAGGGGGTGCTAACTATGGCTACACCTTC.